The 30 T cell receptor beta chains in this list originate from one sample, sequenced in a study of T cell repertoires in cytomegalovirus infection. No antigens are known for them. MiXCR, run by TCRdb on the reads, gives a single entry per CDR3 protein. The sample consists of 680,000 or so distinct CDR3 sequences, around a third of them appearing once. The material was cultured PBMCs, obtained from culture after CMV antigen stimulation. The source is a human donor in good health (CMV status not recorded). Some clones in this sample may be carry-over from other donors' samples.

The chain carries TRBV20-1 and TRBJ2-5, with 12 bases aligning to TRBD2. Germline V gives CDR1 DFQATT, CDR2 SNEGSKA (reference sequence). There are 11 residues in the CDR3. For the CDR3, the DNA is TGCACCAAAGGACTAGCGGGAAGCCAGTACTTC. It specifies CTKGLAGSQYF.

This chain joins TRBV12-3 or TRBV12-4 and TRBJ2-1; 8 nucleotides match TRBD1. The CDR3 consists of 15 residues. V was pared by 3 bases and J by 6 bases, with 7 bases of the junction left unmatched. This chain's CDR3 is CASSFGQGAFNEQFF. CDR3 coding DNA: TGTGCCAGCAGTTTCGGGCAGGGGGCTTTCAATGAGCAGTTCTTC.

The chain couples TRBV7-8 to TRBJ2-3; D call uncertain. V shed 5 bases and J shed 5 bases, with 14 bases lying between them. Germline CDR1 SGHVS, CDR2 FQNEAQ. The CDR3 is 14 residues long. CDR3 sequence: CASSQLGPGDTQYF. CDR3 DNA sequence: TGTGCCAGCAGCCAACTCGGCCCCGGAGATACGCAGTATTTT. The whole variable domain, filled in from reference TRBV7-8 and TRBJ2-3, reads GAGVSQSPRYKVAKRGQDVALRCDPISGHVSLFWYQQALGQGPEFLTYFQNEAQLDKSGLPSDRFFAERPEGSVSTLKIQRTQQEDSAVYLCASSQLGPGDTQYFGPGTRLTVL.

The table lists this clonotype with a few counts. This rearrangement joins TRBV5-4 to TRBJ2-5, with 8 bases matching TRBD2. The CDR3 totals 14 residues. Per the germline V gene, CDR1 is SGHNT and CDR2 is YYREEE (reference sequence). J lost 5 bases, V lost 2 bases, and 5 bases had no gene match. The CDR3: CASSFQAGVETQYF. The CDR3 DNA reads as TGTGCCAGCAGCTTCCAAGCGGGGGTGGAGACCCAGTACTTC.

The chain carries TRBV4-3 and TRBJ1-1; D is perhaps TRBD1 (5 bases). V was cut by 1 base and J by 3 bases, with 12 bases left in between. CDR1 and CDR2 (germline): LGHNA, YSLEER. The CDR3 consists of 15 residues. CDR3 in DNA: TGCGCCAGCAGCCAAGCACCAGGGTCGTACACTGAAGCTTTCTTT. As protein: CASSQAPGSYTEAFF.

In this sample, this clonotype turned up a few times. The chain carries TRBV7-9 and TRBJ2-5; 7 nucleotides agree with TRBD2. The V gene's germline CDR1 is SEHNR and CDR2 FQNEAQ (reference sequence). The CDR3 extends over 14 amino acids. J lost 5 bases, V lost 5 bases, and 8 bases had no gene match. DNA for the CDR3: TGTGCCAGCAGCCCCAGGACTAGTTTGGAGACCCAGTACTTC. Its protein is CASSPRTSLETQYF.

This clonotype was picked up a small number of times. The chain has TRBV24-1 and TRBJ2-1, with D hard to call. Trimming took 4 bases from V and 6 from J, leaving 9 bases between them. This CDR3 contains 13 residues. Per germline, CDR1 KGHDR and CDR2 SFDVKD. Here the CDR3 reads CATSDRVFNEQFF. The CDR3 region has the DNA TGTGCCACCAGTGACCGCGTCTTCAATGAGCAGTTCTTC.

This clonotype was picked up a small number of times. The chain couples TRBV11-2 to TRBJ2-3; a weak D match, TRBD2 (6 bases). This CDR3 has 15 amino acids. Germline lookup yields CDR1 SGHAT and CDR2 FQNNGV. V lost 6 bases to trimming and J lost 7 bases, with 20 bases between them. The CDR3 DNA reads TGTGCCAGCAGACACCCGGGAGTAGTTCAACATACGCAGTATTTT. Its translation is CASRHPGVVQHTQYF.

This clonotype has a handful of counts. The chain couples TRBV19 to TRBJ2-1; D may match TRBD1 or TRBD2 (5 bases each). The germline CDR1 and CDR2 sequences are LNHDA and SQIVND (reference sequence). Trimming took 5 bases from V and 0 from J, leaving 14 bases between them. The CDR3 sequence is 16 residues long. CDR3 DNA sequence: TGTGCCAGTAGTGTGGCCGGGACGAGCTCCTACAATGAGCAGTTCTTC. This gives the protein CASSVAGTSSYNEQFF.

Ten or more counts support this clonotype. The chain carries TRBV7-2 and TRBJ2-5; 7 positions agree with TRBD2. J gave up 3 bases and V 7 bases, and 8 bases lay outside the gene matches. Per the germline V gene, CDR1 is SGHTA and CDR2 is FQGNSA. The CDR3 covers 14 residues. CDR3 amino acids: CASKPSGVKETQYF. CDR3 bases: TGTGCCAGCAAACCCAGCGGGGTGAAAGAGACCCAGTACTTC.

The gene calls are TRBV2 and TRBJ1-1, with 9 bases fitting TRBD1. V shed 6 bases, J shed 3 bases, and the junction held 5 bases outside the gene matches. From germline, CDR1 is SNHLY and CDR2 FYNNEI. This CDR3 contains 14 residues. CDR3 in amino acids: CASSGDREDTEAFF. The CDR3 region has the DNA TGTGCCAGCAGCGGGGACAGGGAAGACACTGAAGCTTTCTTT.

The sample holds a few counts of this clonotype. The chain's CDR3 is CASSSRTRGSYNSPLHF. For the CDR3, the DNA is TGTGCCAGCAGTTCCAGGACCAGGGGCTCCTATAATTCACCCCTCCACTTT. This chain uses TRBV28 with TRBJ1-6, with D possibly TRBD1 on 6 matching bases. This CDR3 contains 17 residues. V dropped 4 bases and J dropped 0 bases, with 13 bases sitting between them. Germline values: CDR1 MDHEN, CDR2 SYDVKM.

This clonotype was detected only a few times. The chain recombines TRBV7-9 with TRBJ2-5; no definite D call. Germline CDR1 reads SEHNR; CDR2 reads FQNEAQ (reference sequence). CDR3 size: 11 residues. V lost 8 bases to trimming and J lost 5 bases, with 9 bases between them. The CDR3 region is CASLAGETQYF. The CDR3, as DNA: TGTGCCAGCTTGGCCGGGGAGACCCAGTACTTC.

This clonotype showed up just a few times. CDR3 region: CASMRTGFSSYEQYF. DNA for the CDR3: TGTGCCAGCATGAGGACAGGGTTCAGCTCCTACGAGCAGTACTTC. The chain employs TRBV2 and TRBJ2-7; 8 bases are a match to TRBD1. Germline CDR1 and CDR2: SNHLY and FYNNEI. V shed 7 bases and J 0 bases; nucleotides not matched to a gene: 8. CDR3 length: 15 amino acids.

This clonotype appeared a few times. The chain links TRBV12-3 or TRBV12-4 to TRBJ1-5; 7 bases match TRBD1. The CDR3 extends over 15 amino acids. V trimming: 8 bases; J trimming: 3 bases; junction bases outside the gene matches: 10. The CDR3 loop reads CASSWTGPPNQPQHF. The CDR3 coding sequence is TGTGCCAGCTCCTGGACAGGACCCCCCAATCAGCCCCAGCATTTT.

The chain has TRBV12-3 or TRBV12-4 and TRBJ1-5; D uncertain. The CDR3 consists of 13 residues. Trimming left V 6 bases short and J 6 bases short, with 12 bases between. CDR3 DNA: TGTGCCAGCAGGGGAAGCCCCAGTCAGCCCCAGCATTTT. Its translation: CASRGSPSQPQHF.

This clonotype was seen more than once but under ten times. The chain recombines TRBV7-9 with TRBJ2-7, with 8 bases lining up with TRBD2. J lost 5 bases, V lost 4 bases, and 7 bases had no gene match. CDR1 is SEHNR, CDR2 FQNEAQ, per germline (reference sequence). CDR3 length equals 14 residues. The CDR3 region has the DNA TGTGCCAGCAGCTACAGCGGGAGAAGGGACGAGCAGTACTTC. Amino acid sequence: CASSYSGRRDEQYF.

The chain couples TRBV19 to TRBJ1-4; D is perhaps TRBD1 (6 bases). The germline V gene has CDR1 LNHDA and CDR2 SQIVND (reference sequence). Trimming removed 6 bases from V and 4 bases from J, with 18 bases in between. This CDR3 region has 16 residues. In DNA, the CDR3 is TGTGCCAGTAGGACCGGGACACCGCCGGGTAATGAAAAACTGTTTTTT. It specifies CASRTGTPPGNEKLFF.

The V gene is TRBV12-3 or TRBV12-4, the J gene TRBJ1-5; perhaps TRBD1 as D (5 bases). Trimming cost V 2 bases and J 4 bases, with 18 bases left between them. The CDR3 covers 17 residues. CDR3 residues: CASSLRGAYPLNQPQHF. CDR3 DNA: TGTGCCAGCAGTTTAAGAGGGGCGTACCCCCTTAATCAGCCCCAGCATTTT.

This clonotype has just a few counts. V gene TRBV5-1 combines with J gene TRBJ1-2, with a tentative D call TRBD1 (5 bases). Germline V gene sequence: CDR1 SGHRS, CDR2 YFSETQ. Trimming left V 4 bases short and J 1 base short, with 14 bases between. CDR3 length: 15 residues. The CDR3 sequence: CASSNLVGGNYGYTF. The CDR3 coding sequence is TGCGCCAGCAGCAACCTCGTCGGGGGTAACTATGGCTACACCTTC.

The J gene is TRBJ1-5, the V gene TRBV10-3; 7 nucleotides align to TRBD1. J gave up 5 bases and V 5 bases, and 3 bases lay outside the gene matches. Germline values: CDR1 ENHRY, CDR2 SYGVKD. The CDR3 is made up of 13 amino acids. The CDR3 DNA sequence: TGTGCCATCAGTCCTGACAGGGATCAGCCCCAGCATTTT. It translates to CAISPDRDQPQHF.

The V and J genes are TRBV19 and TRBJ2-7, with a possible D match to TRBD1 (6 bases). The CDR3 totals 15 residues. Germline V gives CDR1 LNHDA, CDR2 SQIVND (reference sequence). V gave up 1 base and J gave up 2 bases, with 12 bases separating them. CDR3 sequence (DNA): TGTGCCAGTAGTATAGCCAGGGGCATGACCTACGAGCAGTACTTC. This codes for CASSIARGMTYEQYF.

This clonotype was counted once. This rearrangement joins TRBV5-1 to TRBJ2-3; a weak D match, TRBD2 (7 bases). CDR3 size: 14 residues. The V gene lost 6 bases and the J gene lost 0 bases, with 11 bases spanning the gap. Germline values: CDR1 SGHRS, CDR2 YFSETQ. In DNA, the CDR3 is TGCGCCAGCATGAGGGGGGGAAGCACAGATACGCAGTATTTT. As protein: CASMRGGSTDTQYF.

This clonotype was detected a few times. J is TRBJ2-1 and V is TRBV27; 7 bases match TRBD1. Per the germline V gene, CDR1 is MNHEY and CDR2 is SMNVEV (reference sequence). The CDR3 length is 13 residues. The V gene end was trimmed by 4 bases and the J gene end by 6 bases; junction bases not matched to a gene: 3. The CDR3 coding sequence is TGTGCCAGCAGTTCACAGGGGAGCAATGAGCAGTTCTTC. It specifies CASSSQGSNEQFF.

The table lists this clonotype with a few counts. The chain uses TRBV7-2 and TRBJ2-7; D is perhaps TRBD1 (6 bases). The ends were cut back, 1 base at V and 4 bases at J, with 11 bases in the middle. Germline V gene lookup returns CDR1 SGHTA and CDR2 FQGNSA. The CDR3 spans 14 residues. CDR3 DNA sequence: TGTGCCAGCAGCTTAGGACAGGAGCAATACGAGCAGTACTTC. Its translation: CASSLGQEQYEQYF.

The rearrangement links TRBV27 to TRBJ1-1; D is unresolved. The V gene's germline CDR1 is MNHEY and CDR2 SMNVEV (reference sequence). CDR3 length: 13 residues. The V and J ends lost 8 bases and 2 bases respectively, with 12 bases between them. The CDR3 region is CASRLKSNTEAFF. The CDR3 DNA reads as TGTGCCAGCCGCTTGAAGTCAAACACTGAAGCTTTCTTT.

This clonotype was observed a single time. The V call is TRBV28, the J call TRBJ1-2; D unresolved. This CDR3 contains 14 residues. Germline V gene data show CDR1 as MDHEN and CDR2 as SYDVKM. Between the trimmed V and J ends, which lost 6 bases and 2 bases, there was a span of 13 bases. The CDR3 spells CASSPPGDNYGYTF. In nucleotides, the CDR3 is TGTGCCAGCAGCCCCCCTGGAGACAACTATGGCTACACCTTC.

The chain combines TRBV28 with TRBJ2-3; D call uncertain. The V and J ends lost 5 bases and 5 bases respectively, with 23 bases between them. This CDR3 is built from 17 residues. The germline V gene has CDR1 MDHEN and CDR2 SYDVKM. CDR3 sequence (DNA): TGTGCCAGCAGTCGAAGTACTGTAGGTGCAAATAAAGATACGCAGTATTTT. Translation gives CASSRSTVGANKDTQYF.

This clonotype was counted between two and nine times. The rearrangement uses TRBV12-3 or TRBV12-4 and TRBJ2-2; D not certain. The V end lost 3 bases, the J end lost 0 bases, and 8 bases lay between the germline ends. The CDR3 has 15 residues. Here the CDR3 DNA reads TGTGCCAGCAGTTTCCGGGTGTCGAACACCGGGGAGCTGTTTTTT. Amino acids: CASSFRVSNTGELFF.

The chain recombines TRBV20-1 with TRBJ1-6; 7 nucleotides match TRBD1. CDR1 and CDR2 from the germline V gene are DFQATT and SNEGSKA (reference sequence). V dropped 2 bases and J dropped 16; count of bases not matched to a gene: 2. The CDR3 length is 10 residues. The CDR3 nucleotides are TGCAGTGCTAGAACAGGGGCGCTCCACTTT. This translates into CSARTGALHF.